This T cell receptor (beta chain) was sequenced in a study of OX40 agonist ivuxolimab in advanced cancers. Whole-study context: Age averaged approximately 60 years (range about 23 to 80), and 80% to 90% were male. Three dose-escalation patients had partial responses: one with hepatocellular carcinoma and two with cutaneous melanoma. General study points: CD8+ T cells averaged more expanded clones than CD4+. The investigators did not determine what antigen specificity the expanded peripheral T cells had.

A remark on this clone: Its antigen is not known.

Produced via immunoSEQ multiplex PCR; TCRdb's table is partial and in-frame only. Of roughly 86,000 clones in the sample, 92% were seen once. Trimming took off 0 bases at V and 8 bases at J, with 17 bases between the two ends. This CDR3 contains 15 residues. CDR1 and CDR2 from the germline V gene are SGHDT and YYEEEE. The V gene is TRBV5-6, the J gene TRBJ1-2; possible D gene TRBD1, 6 bases. The specimen comprised CD4+ or CD8+ T cells sorted from blood, sampled in a trial of the OX40 agonist ivuxolimab. The clonotype was recovered from an adult with an advanced solid tumor such as melanoma, head and neck, liver or kidney cancer. CDR3 residues: CASSLEGRGAAGYTF. The CDR3 DNA is TGTGCCAGCAGCTTGGAGGGCAGGGGAGCAGCGGGCTACACCTTC.